The 13 T cell receptor beta chains below come from one sample, sequenced in a study of cytomegalovirus exposure and HLA in healthy donors. The PCR employed 60 Vbeta primers together with 13 Jbeta primers. Sequencing was performed with immunoSEQ multiplex PCR; in TCRdb, only in-frame clones are kept and a portion is missing. In the table there are tens of thousands of clones, approximately 78% of which are singletons. Sequenced sample: PBMCs. Receptors were obtained from a human donor in good health.

J is TRBJ1-1 and V is TRBV5-1; 7 bases map to TRBD1. The junction had 6 bases not matched to a gene; V was cut back by 4 bases and J by 3 bases. The germline gives CDR1 SGHRS, CDR2 YFSETQ. This CDR3 contains 14 residues. In DNA, the CDR3 is TGCGCCAGCAGCCCCAGACAGGGCTACACTGAAGCTTTCTTT. Its translation is CASSPRQGYTEAFF.

The chain couples TRBV6-1 to TRBJ1-1, with D unclear. Trimming left V 1 base short and J 4 bases short, with 7 bases between. Germline V gene sequence: CDR1 MNHNS, CDR2 SASEGT. This CDR3 is built from 13 residues. The CDR3: CASSEVGVTEAFF. The CDR3 DNA sequence: TGTGCCAGCAGTGAAGTCGGGGTCACTGAAGCTTTCTTT.

Turning to this clone: Other DNA sequences in the same sample also yield this CDR3. The chain links TRBV9 to TRBJ2-3; possibly TRBD2 for D (7 bases). Germline CDR1 reads SGDLS; CDR2 reads YYNGEE. This CDR3 comprises 15 residues. V was trimmed by 2 bases and J by 2 bases, leaving 12 bases between them. As DNA, the CDR3 is TGTGCCAGCAGCGTTAGGGGGGGGTTCACAGATACGCAGTATTTT. Translating it yields CASSVRGGFTDTQYF.

The rearrangement joins TRBV30 to TRBJ1-6, with 7 nucleotides matching TRBD1. CDR1 is GTSNPN and CDR2 is SVGIG in the germline V gene (reference sequence). The V segment lost 6 bases and the J segment 11 bases; nucleotides outside the gene matches: 4. CDR3 length: 11 residues. The chain's CDR3 is CACNRGTPLHF. The DNA for the CDR3 is TGTGCCTGTAACAGGGGTACACCCCTCCACTTT.

This chain joins TRBV18 and TRBJ1-1; 7 bases match TRBD1. The V gene end was trimmed by 3 bases and the J gene end by 7 bases; junction bases not matched to a gene: 17. The germline V gene has CDR1 KGHSH and CDR2 LQKENI. The CDR3 has 17 amino acids. CDR3 sequence reads: CASSPEPTGKNKDEAFF. The CDR3 coding sequence is TGTGCCAGCTCACCGGAGCCGACAGGGAAGAATAAGGATGAAGCTTTCTTT.

The rearrangement uses TRBV7-9 and TRBJ2-2; D call uncertain. The ends were cut back, 4 bases at V and 6 bases at J, with 6 bases in the middle. The CDR3 spans 12 residues. Germline values: CDR1 SEHNR, CDR2 FQNEAQ (reference sequence). CDR3 nucleotides: TGTGCCAGCAGCTACAGCCCCGGGGAGCTGTTTTTT. Translating gives CASSYSPGELFF.

V gene TRBV11-2 combines with J gene TRBJ2-7, with D possibly matching TRBD2 (7 bases). This CDR3 has 14 residues. Trimming shortened V by 6 bases and J by 7 bases, and 19 bases separated the two germline ends. Germline V gene lookup returns CDR1 SGHAT and CDR2 FQNNGV. In nucleotides, the CDR3 is TGTGCCAGCAGTCTCAGCCAACAGGGAGGGGAGCAGTACTTC. Protein product: CASSLSQQGGEQYF. Together with reference TRBV11-2 and TRBJ2-7, the CDR3 gives the full variable domain: EAGVAQSPRYKIIEKRQSVAFWCNPISGHATLYWYQQILGQGPKLLIQFQNNGVVDDSQLPKDRFSAERLKGVDSTLKIQPAKLEDSAVYLCASSLSQQGGEQYFGPGTRLTVT.

The V call is TRBV5-4, the J call TRBJ2-3; the D gene is possibly TRBD2 (6 bases). CDR3 length: 14 amino acids. CDR1 and CDR2 from the germline V gene are SGHNT and YYREEE (reference sequence). Trimming took off 7 bases at V and 3 bases at J, with 15 bases between the two ends. The CDR3 region is CASSGGVGTDTQYF. The CDR3 coding sequence is TGTGCCAGCTCAGGAGGGGTAGGGACAGATACGCAGTATTTT. Looking up the rest from reference TRBV5-4 and TRBJ2-3 gives the full variable domain: ETGVTQSPTHLIKTRGQQVTLRCSSQSGHNTVSWYQQALGQGPQFIFQYYREEENGRGNFPPRFSGLQFPNYSSELNVNALELDDSALYLCASSGGVGTDTQYFGPGTRLTVL.

This clone was counted between two and nine times. The V and J genes are TRBV28 and TRBJ2-1; 9 nucleotides line up with TRBD1. Germline trimming cut 6 bases from V and 3 bases from J; bases unmatched to any gene: 9. This CDR3 is 16 amino acids long. CDR1 MDHEN and CDR2 SYDVKM come from the germline V gene. For the CDR3, the DNA is TGTGCCAGCAGATTCGGGGACAGGGTCGTCTACAATGAGCAGTTCTTC. This translates into CASRFGDRVVYNEQFF.

The genes are TRBV5-6 and TRBJ2-5; the D gene is possibly TRBD2 (5 bases). This CDR3 is built from 14 residues. The V gene lost 0 bases and the J gene lost 1 base, with 7 bases spanning the gap. CDR1 and CDR2 from the germline V gene are SGHDT and YYEEEE. The CDR3 sequence: CASSLGGLQETQYF. The CDR3 DNA reads TGTGCCAGCAGCTTGGGAGGGCTCCAAGAGACCCAGTACTTC.

The chain combines TRBV2 with TRBJ1-3, with D possibly TRBD1 on 5 matching bases. This CDR3 contains 15 residues. V was pared by 6 bases and J by 0 bases, with 12 bases between. The V gene's germline CDR1 is SNHLY and CDR2 FYNNEI. The CDR3 protein is CASSPTGFSGNTIYF. CDR3 in DNA: TGTGCCAGCAGCCCTACAGGTTTCTCTGGAAACACCATATATTTT.

This chain's CDR3 is CASSLEGRGYSEQFF. The CDR3, as DNA: TGCGCCAGCAGCTTGGAGGGTCGGGGTTATAGTGAGCAGTTCTTC. The chain carries TRBV5-1 and TRBJ2-1; D is possibly TRBD2 (5 bases). The germline V gene encodes CDR1 SGHRS and CDR2 YFSETQ. V was shortened by 0 bases and J by 9 bases, with 16 bases between the two germline ends. The CDR3 is 15 amino acids.

This chain uses TRBV6-5 with TRBJ1-2; D is unclear. The germline V gene has CDR1 MNHEY and CDR2 SVGAGI. The CDR3 extends over 14 amino acids. V was cut by 0 bases and J by 4 bases, with 9 bases left in between. The CDR3 loop reads CASSYSTATYGYTF. The CDR3 bases are TGTGCCAGCAGTTACTCAACAGCCACCTATGGCTACACCTTC.